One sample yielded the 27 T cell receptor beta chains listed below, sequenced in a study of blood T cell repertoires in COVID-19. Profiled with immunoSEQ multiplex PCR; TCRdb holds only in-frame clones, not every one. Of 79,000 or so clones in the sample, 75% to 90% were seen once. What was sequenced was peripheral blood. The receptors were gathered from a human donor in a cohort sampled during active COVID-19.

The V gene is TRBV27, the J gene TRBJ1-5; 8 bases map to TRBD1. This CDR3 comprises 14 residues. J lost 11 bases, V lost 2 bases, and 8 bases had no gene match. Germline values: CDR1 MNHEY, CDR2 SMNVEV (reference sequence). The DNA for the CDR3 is TGTGCCAGCAGTTTACAGGGGGCTACTTCGGCCCAGCATTTT. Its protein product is CASSLQGATSAQHF.

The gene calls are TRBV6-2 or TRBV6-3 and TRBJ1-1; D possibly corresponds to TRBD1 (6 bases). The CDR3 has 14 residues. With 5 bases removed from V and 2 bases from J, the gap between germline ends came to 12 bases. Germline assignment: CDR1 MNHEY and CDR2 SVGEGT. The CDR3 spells CASSTTGFNTEAFF. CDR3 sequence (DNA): TGTGCCAGCAGTACAACAGGGTTTAACACTGAAGCTTTCTTT.

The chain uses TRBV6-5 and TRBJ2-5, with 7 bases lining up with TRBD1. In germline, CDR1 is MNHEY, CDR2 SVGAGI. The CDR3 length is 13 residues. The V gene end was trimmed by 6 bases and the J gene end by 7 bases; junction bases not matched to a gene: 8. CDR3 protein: CASRTGAYVTQYF. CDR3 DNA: TGTGCCAGCAGAACAGGGGCATATGTGACCCAGTACTTC.

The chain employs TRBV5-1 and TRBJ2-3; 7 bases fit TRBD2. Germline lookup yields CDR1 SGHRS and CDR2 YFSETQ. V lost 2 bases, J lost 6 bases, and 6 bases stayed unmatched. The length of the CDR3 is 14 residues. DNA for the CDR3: TGCGCCAGCAGCTTAGGACTAGTGATGGATACGCAGTATTTT. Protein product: CASSLGLVMDTQYF.

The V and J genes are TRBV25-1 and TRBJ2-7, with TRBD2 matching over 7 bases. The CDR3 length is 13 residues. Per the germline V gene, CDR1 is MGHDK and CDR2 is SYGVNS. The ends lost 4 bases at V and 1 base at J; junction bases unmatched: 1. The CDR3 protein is CASSAAGSYEQYF. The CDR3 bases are TGTGCCAGCAGTGCAGCGGGGTCCTACGAGCAGTACTTC.

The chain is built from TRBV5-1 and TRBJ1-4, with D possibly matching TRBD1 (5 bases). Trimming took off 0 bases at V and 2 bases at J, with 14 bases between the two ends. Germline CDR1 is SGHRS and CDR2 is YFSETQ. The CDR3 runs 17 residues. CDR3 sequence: CASSLALGVGTNEKLFF. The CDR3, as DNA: TGCGCCAGCAGCTTGGCCCTAGGGGTTGGGACTAATGAAAAACTGTTTTTT.

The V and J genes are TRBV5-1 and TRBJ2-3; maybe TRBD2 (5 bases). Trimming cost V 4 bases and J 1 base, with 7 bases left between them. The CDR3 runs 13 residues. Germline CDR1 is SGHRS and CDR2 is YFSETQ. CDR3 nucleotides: TGCGCCAGCAGCCCGGAGGGCACAGATACGCAGTATTTT. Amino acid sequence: CASSPEGTDTQYF.

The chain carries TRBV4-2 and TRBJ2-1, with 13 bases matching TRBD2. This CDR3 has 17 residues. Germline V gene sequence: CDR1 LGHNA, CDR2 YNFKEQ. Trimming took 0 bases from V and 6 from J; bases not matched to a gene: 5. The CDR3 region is CASSQDWTSGGLNEQFF. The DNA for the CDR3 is TGTGCCAGCAGCCAAGATTGGACTAGCGGGGGTCTCAATGAGCAGTTCTTC.

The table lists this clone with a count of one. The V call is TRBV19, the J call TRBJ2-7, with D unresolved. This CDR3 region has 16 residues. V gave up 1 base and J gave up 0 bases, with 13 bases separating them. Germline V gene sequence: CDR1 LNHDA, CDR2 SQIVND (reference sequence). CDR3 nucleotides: TGTGCCAGTAGTATAGCTCACAGTACTTTCTCCTACGAGCAGTACTTC. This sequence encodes CASSIAHSTFSYEQYF.

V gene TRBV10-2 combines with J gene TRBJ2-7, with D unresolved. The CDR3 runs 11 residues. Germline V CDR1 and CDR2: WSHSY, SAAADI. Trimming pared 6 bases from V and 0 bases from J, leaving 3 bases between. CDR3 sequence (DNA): TGCGCCAGCAGATACTCCTACGAGCAGTACTTC. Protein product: CASRYSYEQYF.

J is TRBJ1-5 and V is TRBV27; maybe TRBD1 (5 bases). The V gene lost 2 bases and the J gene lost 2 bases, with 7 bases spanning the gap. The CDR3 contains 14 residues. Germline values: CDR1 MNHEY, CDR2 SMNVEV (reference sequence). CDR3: CASSLVGGNQPQHF. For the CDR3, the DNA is TGTGCCAGCAGTTTAGTAGGGGGCAATCAGCCCCAGCATTTT.

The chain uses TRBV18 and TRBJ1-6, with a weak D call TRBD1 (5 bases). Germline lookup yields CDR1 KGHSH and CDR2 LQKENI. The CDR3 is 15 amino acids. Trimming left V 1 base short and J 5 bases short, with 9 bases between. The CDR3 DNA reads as TGTGCCAGCTCACCACAGGGGATTGATAATTCACCCCTCCACTTT. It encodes CASSPQGIDNSPLHF.

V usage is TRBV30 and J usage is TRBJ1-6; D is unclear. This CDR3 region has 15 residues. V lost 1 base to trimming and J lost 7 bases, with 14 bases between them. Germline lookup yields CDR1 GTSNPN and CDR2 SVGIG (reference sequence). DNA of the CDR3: TGTGCCTGGAGTGCGGGAGGGATCTTAAATTCACCCCTCCACTTT. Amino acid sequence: CAWSAGGILNSPLHF. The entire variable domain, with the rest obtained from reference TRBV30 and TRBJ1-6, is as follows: SQTIHQWPATLVQPVGSPLSLECTVEGTSNPNLYWYRQAAGRGLQLLFYSVGIGQISSEVPQNLSASRPQDRQFILSSKKLLLSDSGFYLCAWSAGGILNSPLHFGNGTRLTVT.

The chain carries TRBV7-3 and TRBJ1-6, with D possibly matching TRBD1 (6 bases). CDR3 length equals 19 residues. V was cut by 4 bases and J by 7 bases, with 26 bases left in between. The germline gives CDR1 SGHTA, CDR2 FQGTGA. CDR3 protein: CASSSTGMARHTGNSPLHF. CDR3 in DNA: TGTGCCAGCAGCTCTACAGGGATGGCCCGCCACACCGGCAATTCACCCCTCCACTTT.

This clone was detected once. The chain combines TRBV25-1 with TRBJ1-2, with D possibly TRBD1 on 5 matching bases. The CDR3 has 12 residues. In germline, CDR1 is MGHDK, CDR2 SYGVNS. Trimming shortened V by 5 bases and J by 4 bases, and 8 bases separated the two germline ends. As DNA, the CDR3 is TGTGCCAGCAGTTTAGACAGCTATGGCTACACCTTC. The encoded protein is CASSLDSYGYTF.

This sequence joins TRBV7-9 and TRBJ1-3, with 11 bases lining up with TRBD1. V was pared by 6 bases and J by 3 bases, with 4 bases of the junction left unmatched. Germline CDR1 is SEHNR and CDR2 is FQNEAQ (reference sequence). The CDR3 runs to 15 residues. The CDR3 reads CASRRTGGHGNTIYF. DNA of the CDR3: TGTGCCAGCAGGAGGACAGGGGGCCATGGAAACACCATATATTTT.

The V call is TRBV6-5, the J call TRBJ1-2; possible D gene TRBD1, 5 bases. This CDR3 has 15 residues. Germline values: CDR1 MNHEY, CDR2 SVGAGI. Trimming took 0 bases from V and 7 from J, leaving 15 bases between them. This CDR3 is CASSYSALGRGGYTF. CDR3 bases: TGTGCCAGCAGTTACTCGGCTCTGGGGAGGGGTGGCTACACCTTC.

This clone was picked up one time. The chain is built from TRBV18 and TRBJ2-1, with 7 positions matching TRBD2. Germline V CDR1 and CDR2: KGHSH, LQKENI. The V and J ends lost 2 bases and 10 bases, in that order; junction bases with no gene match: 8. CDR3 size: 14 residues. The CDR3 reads CASSPEGGPWEQFF. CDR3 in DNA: TGTGCCAGCTCACCAGAGGGAGGGCCATGGGAGCAGTTCTTC.

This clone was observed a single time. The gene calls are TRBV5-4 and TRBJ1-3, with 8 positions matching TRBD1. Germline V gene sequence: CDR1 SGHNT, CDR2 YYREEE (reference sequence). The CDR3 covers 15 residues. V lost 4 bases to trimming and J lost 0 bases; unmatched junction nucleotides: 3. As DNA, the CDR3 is TGTGCCAGCAGCCCTGGGACAGGCTCTGGAAACACCATATATTTT. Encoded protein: CASSPGTGSGNTIYF.

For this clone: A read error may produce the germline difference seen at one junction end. This CDR3 reads CVSRDRINYGYTF. As DNA, the CDR3 is TGTGTCAGCAGGGACAGAATTAACTATGGCTACACCTTC. The J gene is TRBJ1-2, the V gene TRBV28; 7 bases are a match to TRBD1. Germline CDR1 reads MDHEN; CDR2 reads SYDVKM. CDR3 length equals 13 residues.

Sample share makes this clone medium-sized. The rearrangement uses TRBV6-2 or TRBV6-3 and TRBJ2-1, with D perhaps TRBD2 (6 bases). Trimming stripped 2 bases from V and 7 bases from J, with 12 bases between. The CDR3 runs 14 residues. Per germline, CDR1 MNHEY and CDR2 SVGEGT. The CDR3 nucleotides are TGTGCCAGCAGTTACCACCGGGAGCTAAATGAGCAGTTCTTC. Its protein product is CASSYHRELNEQFF.

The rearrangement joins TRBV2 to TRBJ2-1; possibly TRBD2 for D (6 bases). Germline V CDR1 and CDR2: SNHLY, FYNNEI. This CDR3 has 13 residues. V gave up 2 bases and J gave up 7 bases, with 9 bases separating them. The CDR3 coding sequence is TGTGCCAGCAGTGAACTGGCGGGGAATGAGCAGTTCTTC. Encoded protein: CASSELAGNEQFF.

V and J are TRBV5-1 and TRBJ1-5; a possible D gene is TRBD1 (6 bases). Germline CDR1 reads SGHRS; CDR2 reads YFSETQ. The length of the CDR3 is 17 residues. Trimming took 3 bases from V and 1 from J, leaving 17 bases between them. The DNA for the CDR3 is TGCGCCAGCAGCTCAGGGGACGTGGATGGGAGCAATCAGCCCCAGCATTTT. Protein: CASSSGDVDGSNQPQHF.

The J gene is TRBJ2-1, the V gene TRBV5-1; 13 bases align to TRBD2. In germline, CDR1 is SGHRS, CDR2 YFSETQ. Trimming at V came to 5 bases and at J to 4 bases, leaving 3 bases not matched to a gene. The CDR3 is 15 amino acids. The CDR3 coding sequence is TGCGCCAGCAGGACTAGCGGGGGGAATTACAATGAGCAGTTCTTC. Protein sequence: CASRTSGGNYNEQFF.

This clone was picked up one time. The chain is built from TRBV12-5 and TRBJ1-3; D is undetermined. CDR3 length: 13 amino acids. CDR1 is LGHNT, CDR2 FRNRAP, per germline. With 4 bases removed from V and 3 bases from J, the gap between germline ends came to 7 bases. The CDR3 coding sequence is TGTGCTAGTGGTTCCTCAGGTGGAAACACCATATATTTT. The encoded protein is CASGSSGGNTIYF.

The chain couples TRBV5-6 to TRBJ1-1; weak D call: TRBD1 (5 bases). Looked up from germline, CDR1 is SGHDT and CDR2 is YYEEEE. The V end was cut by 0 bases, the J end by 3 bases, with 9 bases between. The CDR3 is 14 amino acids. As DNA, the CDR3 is TGTGCCAGCAGCTTGGCTGGGGCCCACACTGAAGCTTTCTTT. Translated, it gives CASSLAGAHTEAFF.

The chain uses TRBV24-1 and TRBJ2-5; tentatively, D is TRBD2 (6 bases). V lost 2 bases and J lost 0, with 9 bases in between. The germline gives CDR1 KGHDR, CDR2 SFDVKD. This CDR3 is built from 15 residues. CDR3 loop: CATSDWGVNQETQYF. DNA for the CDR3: TGTGCCACCAGTGATTGGGGGGTAAACCAAGAGACCCAGTACTTC.